A single sample is the source of the 26 T cell receptor beta chains below, sequenced in a study of blood T cell repertoires in COVID-19. The protocol was immunoSEQ multiplex PCR, while the TCRdb copy is restricted to in-frame clones and leaves out a portion. The data contain more than 75,000 clones, 88% of them singletons. The sequencing input was peripheral blood. The receptors were sampled from a woman of 80 years or more with active COVID-19.

The V and J genes are TRBV28 and TRBJ2-7; D gene uncertain. This CDR3 comprises 14 residues. Germline V CDR1 and CDR2: MDHEN, SYDVKM. The V and J ends lost 5 bases and 9 bases respectively, with 20 bases between them. As DNA, the CDR3 is TGTGCCAGCAGTAGATTGATATTGAGGTCGGCGCAGTACTTC. Its translation is CASSRLILRSAQYF.

This rearrangement joins TRBV18 to TRBJ2-4, with 7 bases identical to TRBD1. This CDR3 region has 14 residues. The ends lost 8 bases at V and 4 bases at J; junction bases unmatched: 8. The germline CDR1 and CDR2 sequences are KGHSH and LQKENI. The CDR3 region is CASRATGDKNIQYF. As DNA, the CDR3 is TGTGCCAGCAGAGCCACAGGGGATAAAAACATTCAGTACTTC.

The chain's CDR3 is CASSLGTWGANTEAFF. The CDR3, as DNA: TGTGCCAGCAGCTTGGGGACGTGGGGAGCGAACACTGAAGCTTTCTTT. The chain uses TRBV5-5 and TRBJ1-1; D is unresolved. The CDR3 loop spans 16 amino acids. CDR1 and CDR2 (germline): SGHKS, YYEKEE (reference sequence). The germline V and J ends were trimmed by 0 bases and 1 base, with 13 bases remaining between them.

This rearrangement joins TRBV19 to TRBJ2-7; 7 bases fit TRBD1. From germline, CDR1 is LNHDA and CDR2 SQIVND (reference sequence). Trimming took 4 bases from V and 3 from J; bases not matched to a gene: 9. This CDR3 is built from 15 residues. CDR3 protein: CASSNPDRVGYEQYF. In nucleotides, the CDR3 is TGTGCCAGTAGTAATCCCGACAGGGTAGGCTACGAGCAGTACTTC.

The chain joins TRBV5-1 to TRBJ2-5; the D is unclear. V was trimmed by 4 bases and J by 3 bases, leaving 13 bases between them. The CDR3 spans 14 residues. Looked up from germline, CDR1 is SGHRS and CDR2 is YFSETQ. CDR3 coding DNA: TGCGCCAGCAGCCTCCCGGGTGTGGAAGAGACCCAGTACTTC. This translates into CASSLPGVEETQYF.

This rearrangement joins TRBV29-1 to TRBJ2-5, with D perhaps matching TRBD2 (6 bases). Trimming removed 1 base at V and 4 bases at J, with 16 bases between. This CDR3 is built from 15 residues. CDR1 and CDR2 (germline): SQVTM, ANQGSEA. The CDR3 DNA sequence: TGCAGCGTTGAAGCCGGGACGGGAGAGGCAGAGACCCAGTACTTC. Protein product: CSVEAGTGEAETQYF.

The table lists this clone with a count of one. This sequence joins TRBV6-2 or TRBV6-3 and TRBJ2-2; tentatively, D is TRBD1 (5 bases). V dropped 1 base and J dropped 0 bases, with 9 bases sitting between them. The CDR3 totals 16 residues. Germline CDR1 reads MNHEY; CDR2 reads SVGEGT. CDR3 amino acids: CASSYYDSPNTGELFF. For the CDR3, the DNA is TGTGCCAGCAGTTACTACGACAGCCCGAACACCGGGGAGCTGTTTTTT.

V usage is TRBV12-3 or TRBV12-4 and J usage is TRBJ1-1, with D possibly being TRBD1 (5 bases). V shed 6 bases and J shed 7 bases, with 15 bases lying between them. The CDR3 covers 13 residues. CDR3 in amino acids: CASSSRQGLEAFF. The DNA of the CDR3 is TGTGCCAGCAGCTCCCGTCAGGGCCTTGAAGCTTTCTTT.

This rearrangement joins TRBV7-3 to TRBJ2-3; 9 nucleotides agree with TRBD2. Germline trimming cut 2 bases from V and 4 bases from J; bases unmatched to any gene: 7. Germline V lookup: CDR1 SGHTA, CDR2 FQGTGA. The CDR3 spans 16 residues. CDR3 sequence (DNA): TGTGCCAGCAGCTTATGGGGCGGGAGGGCCGCAGATACGCAGTATTTT. This codes for CASSLWGGRAADTQYF.

The chain joins TRBV7-3 to TRBJ2-2; 9 positions agree with TRBD1. Germline CDR1 SGHTA, CDR2 FQGTGA. Germline trimming cut 5 bases from V and 10 bases from J; bases unmatched to any gene: 14. CDR3 length: 16 residues. The CDR3 region is CASSPQGGTGSEELFF. The CDR3 DNA reads TGTGCCAGCAGCCCCCAGGGGGGGACAGGGTCCGAGGAGCTGTTTTTT.

The chain carries TRBV11-2 and TRBJ2-3, with D possibly matching TRBD1 (5 bases). Trimming pared 5 bases from V and 6 bases from J, leaving 12 bases between. The germline gives CDR1 SGHAT, CDR2 FQNNGV. The CDR3 loop spans 13 amino acids. DNA of the CDR3: TGTGCCAGCAGCGGGGCGCCGGGTGATACGCAGTATTTT. Residues: CASSGAPGDTQYF.

J is TRBJ1-1 and V is TRBV18; 10 bases align to TRBD1. The junction had 5 bases not matched to a gene; V was cut back by 8 bases and J by 2 bases. This CDR3 is built from 14 residues. Germline loops: CDR1 KGHSH, CDR2 LQKENI. The CDR3 sequence: CASRSTGGNTEAFF. The CDR3 nucleotides are TGTGCCAGCCGATCGACAGGGGGCAACACTGAAGCTTTCTTT.

This chain uses TRBV7-9 with TRBJ2-5; D perhaps matches TRBD2 (6 bases). V lost 5 bases, J lost 4 bases, and 11 bases lay in between. The CDR3 has 13 amino acids. Germline CDR1 is SEHNR and CDR2 is FQNEAQ (reference sequence). The DNA for the CDR3 is TGTGCCAGCAGCCCTAGCGCCCGAGAGACCCAGTACTTC. Translating gives CASSPSARETQYF. Based on the CDR3 plus reference TRBV7-9 and TRBJ2-5, the full variable domain is DTGVSQNPRHKITKRGQNVTFRCDPISEHNRLYWYRQTLGQGPEFLTYFQNEAQLEKSRLLSDRFSAERPKGSFSTLEIQRTEQGDSAMYLCASSPSARETQYFGPGTRLLVL.

The rearrangement links TRBV7-2 to TRBJ2-5; 11 nucleotides agree with TRBD2. The CDR3 extends over 17 amino acids. Trimming took 3 bases from V and 2 from J; bases not matched to a gene: 8. Germline lookup yields CDR1 SGHTA and CDR2 FQGNSA. The DNA of the CDR3 is TGTGCCAGCAGCTTGGGGATTCTAGCGGGGGGACAAGAGACCCAGTACTTC. It codes for CASSLGILAGGQETQYF.

The rearrangement uses TRBV6-1 and TRBJ2-2; the D gene is possibly TRBD2 (6 bases). The CDR3 totals 15 residues. CDR1 is MNHNS and CDR2 is SASEGT in the germline V gene. Trimming removed 1 base from V and 4 bases from J, with 10 bases in between. CDR3 protein: CASSEGRAGTGELFF. The CDR3 bases are TGTGCCAGCAGTGAAGGACGAGCGGGCACCGGGGAGCTGTTTTTT.

The V call is TRBV5-1, the J call TRBJ2-5; the D gene is possibly TRBD2 (5 bases). V gave up 3 bases and J gave up 1 base, with 7 bases separating them. From germline, CDR1 is SGHRS and CDR2 YFSETQ. The CDR3 is made up of 13 amino acids. The CDR3 here is CASSSTIQETQYF. CDR3 coding DNA: TGCGCCAGCAGCTCGACTATCCAAGAGACCCAGTACTTC.

CDR3: CSASIGGVSTDTQYF. As DNA, the CDR3 is TGCAGTGCTAGTATTGGCGGGGTTAGCACAGATACGCAGTATTTT. J is TRBJ2-3 and V is TRBV20-1, with D maybe TRBD2 (6 bases). The V gene's germline CDR1 is DFQATT and CDR2 SNEGSKA (reference sequence). The CDR3 loop spans 15 amino acids. The V and J ends lost 3 bases and 0 bases respectively, with 13 bases between them.

This chain joins TRBV28 and TRBJ2-3; TRBD1 is a possible D gene (5 bases). Germline CDR1 and CDR2: MDHEN and SYDVKM. Deletions cut 6 bases from V and 3 bases from J, with 10 bases between. The CDR3 loop spans 13 amino acids. The CDR3 DNA follows: TGTGCCAGCAGCCTCCAGGGAACAGATACGCAGTATTTT. It yields the protein CASSLQGTDTQYF.

V usage is TRBV11-2 and J usage is TRBJ2-7; 8 nucleotides align to TRBD1. The V gene's germline CDR1 is SGHAT and CDR2 FQNNGV. The CDR3 sequence is 17 residues long. Germline trimming cut 1 base from V and 0 bases from J; bases unmatched to any gene: 8. The CDR3 reads CASSLALRGRGSYEQYF. The CDR3 nucleotides are TGTGCCAGCAGCTTAGCTCTCAGGGGGCGAGGCTCCTACGAGCAGTACTTC.

Details on this clone: The sample contains more than one DNA sequence encoding this CDR3. V usage is TRBV11-2 and J usage is TRBJ2-1; 8 positions agree with TRBD2. Germline CDR1 SGHAT, CDR2 FQNNGV. V was clipped by 1 base and J by 3 bases; unmatched bases: 2. The CDR3 runs to 15 residues. Here the CDR3 reads CASSLAGGIYNEQFF. CDR3 nucleotide sequence: TGTGCCAGCAGCTTAGCGGGAGGGATCTACAATGAGCAGTTCTTC.

V and J are TRBV7-2 and TRBJ2-3; weak D call: TRBD1 (5 bases). Germline-derived CDR1 and CDR2 are SGHTA and FQGNSA. CDR3 length: 16 residues. Trimming shortened V by 1 base and J by 8 bases, and 19 bases separated the two germline ends. The CDR3, as DNA: TGTGCCAGCAGCTTAGGGCAGGGCGGACCGCAGGGTACGCAGTATTTT. Translated, it gives CASSLGQGGPQGTQYF.

This clone was counted a single time. V usage is TRBV19 and J usage is TRBJ1-2, with 10 bases aligning to TRBD1. The V segment lost 5 bases and the J segment 6 bases; nucleotides outside the gene matches: 9. Germline V CDR1 and CDR2: LNHDA, SQIVND (reference sequence). The CDR3 runs to 15 residues. The CDR3 is CASSPRTGGDHGYTF. As DNA, the CDR3 is TGTGCCAGTAGTCCCCGGACAGGGGGGGACCATGGCTACACCTTC.

The V call is TRBV6-2 or TRBV6-3, the J call TRBJ2-3; TRBD2 matches at 9 bases. There are 16 residues in the CDR3. The germline V gene has CDR1 MNHEY and CDR2 SVGEGT. With 5 bases clipped from V and 1 base from J, the junction kept 7 bases outside the gene matches. The chain's CDR3 is CASSGLAGARTDTQYF. The CDR3 DNA reads as TGTGCCAGCAGTGGATTAGCGGGAGCTCGCACAGATACGCAGTATTTT.

The V call is TRBV2, the J call TRBJ2-4; a possible D gene is TRBD1 (5 bases). The V gene lost 7 bases and the J gene lost 3 bases, with 16 bases spanning the gap. There are 15 residues in the CDR3. Germline-derived CDR1 and CDR2 are SNHLY and FYNNEI. CDR3 region: CASKPGRAVKNIQYF. CDR3 nucleotides: TGTGCCAGCAAACCTGGCAGGGCGGTCAAAAACATTCAGTACTTC. The variable domain in full, completed from reference TRBV2 and TRBJ2-4, reads EPEVTQTPSHQVTQMGQEVILRCVPISNHLYFYWYRQILGQKVEFLVSFYNNEISEKSEIFDDQFSVERPDGSNFTLKIRSTKLEDSAMYFCASKPGRAVKNIQYFGAGTRLSVL.

The DNA for the CDR3 is TGTGCCAGCAGCACCACAGGGGATAGGTCACCCCTCCACTTT. Translating gives CASSTTGDRSPLHF. V is TRBV9 and J is TRBJ1-6; 7 positions match TRBD1. The CDR3 loop spans 14 amino acids. The ends lost 4 bases at V and 10 bases at J; junction bases unmatched: 8. Germline CDR1 SGDLS, CDR2 YYNGEE. Full variable domain (missing parts from reference TRBV9 and TRBJ1-6): DSGVTQTPKHLITATGQRVTLRCSPRSGDLSVYWYQQSLDQGLQFLIQYYNGEERAKGNILERFSAQQFPDLHSELNLSSLELGDSALYFCASSTTGDRSPLHFGNGTRLTVT.

This clone showed up just once. The chain couples TRBV10-3 to TRBJ2-3, with TRBD2 matching over 7 bases. This CDR3 spans 13 amino acids. The germline V gene encodes CDR1 ENHRY and CDR2 SYGVKD. The J segment lost 2 bases and the V segment lost 8 bases, leaving 4 bases of the junction unmatched. In nucleotides, the CDR3 is TGTGCCATCTTAGCGGGTGCCACAGATACGCAGTATTTT. Translated, it gives CAILAGATDTQYF.